The 8 T cell receptor beta chains below come from one sample, sequenced in a study of T cells in Graves' hyperthyroidism and ophthalmopathy. TCR beta CDR3 regions were amplified from RNA transcripts. The HTBI primer set drove a first-round RT-PCR of the TCR CDR3. Each CDR3 protein is one row after TCRdb ran MiXCR on the multiplex PCR reads. The repertoire includes 300,000 to 450,000 distinct CDR3 sequences, approximately 14% of them detected once, and around 20% sits in the top ten. Sequencing was carried out using blood. The receptors originated from a woman between 25 and 40 years old with Graves' ophthalmopathy.

This clonotype showed up just a few times. The rearrangement joins TRBV5-6 to TRBJ2-1; no clear D gene. This CDR3 has 13 amino acids. V lost 0 bases to trimming and J lost 5 bases, with 6 bases between them. Germline-derived CDR1 and CDR2 are SGHDT and YYEEEE. The CDR3 is CASSLAWNNEQFF. CDR3 coding DNA: TGTGCCAGCAGCTTGGCCTGGAACAATGAGCAGTTCTTC.

As concerns this clonotype: This may be a read error: a much more frequent sequence differs by one nucleotide. The chain carries TRBV20-1 and TRBJ1-4; TRBD1 is a possible D gene (6 bases). The CDR3 length is 14 residues. Germline loops: CDR1 DFQATT, CDR2 SNEGSKA (reference sequence). V gave up 3 bases and J gave up 3 bases, with 11 bases separating them. DNA of the CDR3: TGCAGTGCTAGGGGGGACAAGCCTAATGAAAAACTGTTTTTT. Translation: CSARGDKPNEKLFF.

This clonotype was observed many times. J is TRBJ2-1 and V is TRBV13, with D perhaps TRBD1 or TRBD2 (6 bases each). The CDR3 has 19 amino acids. Trimming took 4 bases from V and 0 from J, leaving 22 bases between them. Per germline, CDR1 PRHDT and CDR2 FYEKMQ (reference sequence). Written as DNA, the CDR3 is TGTGCCAGCAGCTCCCGACAGGCAGTCAGTAGCGGCTCCTACAATGAGCAGTTCTTC. Translated: CASSSRQAVSSGSYNEQFF.

This clonotype was observed a few times. The chain couples TRBV6-1 to TRBJ2-7, with TRBD2 identical over 8 bases. This CDR3 region has 15 residues. Per the germline V gene, CDR1 is MNHNS and CDR2 is SASEGT. V trimming: 1 base; J trimming: 4 bases; junction bases outside the gene matches: 6. CDR3 loop: CASSEVFGGEYEQYF. Written as DNA, the CDR3 is TGTGCCAGCAGTGAAGTGTTCGGGGGGGAGTACGAGCAGTACTTC.

The chain couples TRBV24-1 to TRBJ2-2; D possibly matches TRBD1 or TRBD2 (5 bases each). Germline lookup yields CDR1 KGHDR and CDR2 SFDVKD. V lost 7 bases and J 5 bases, leaving 25 bases between the germline ends. The CDR3 covers 18 residues. CDR3 bases: TGTGCCACCAGCGAAACATGGGGTGCAGGGACGTTAACCGGGGAGCTGTTTTTT. It encodes CATSETWGAGTLTGELFF.

The chain's CDR3 is CAIGAASYNEQFF. As DNA, the CDR3 is TGTGCCATCGGGGCGGCCTCCTACAATGAGCAGTTCTTC. This rearrangement joins TRBV10-3 to TRBJ2-1; possibly TRBD1 for D (5 bases). Per the germline V gene, CDR1 is ENHRY and CDR2 is SYGVKD. This CDR3 has 13 amino acids. V was shortened by 8 bases and J by 0 bases, with 8 bases between the two germline ends.

This clonotype came up a few times. The V and J genes are TRBV9 and TRBJ2-7; 7 bases agree with TRBD1. V was pared by 0 bases and J by 6 bases, with 9 bases of the junction left unmatched. The CDR3 consists of 15 residues. The germline CDR1 and CDR2 sequences are SGDLS and YYNGEE. The CDR3 DNA reads as TGTGCCAGCAGCGTAGTCGGGACAGAGGGCTCCGAGCAGTACTTC. It specifies CASSVVGTEGSEQYF.

Regarding this clonotype: Because the CDR3 is missing its conserved closing phenylalanine or tryptophan, this is likely a read error. The chain carries TRBV20-1 and TRBJ2-2; 9 bases are shared with TRBD1. CDR3 length: 21 residues. Trimming removed 5 bases from V and 5 bases from J; junction bases left unmatched: 27. Germline V gene sequence: CDR1 DFQATT, CDR2 SNEGSKA (reference sequence). CDR3 sequence: CSAQKPPHARDREVFTGELFL. The DNA of the CDR3 is TGCAGTGCTCAAAAACCCCCCCACGCTCGGGACAGGGAAGTCTTTACCGGGGAGCTGTTTCTT.